Each of the 29 T cell receptor beta chains below was sequenced from the same sample in a study of T cells in Graves' hyperthyroidism and ophthalmopathy. RNA transcripts served as the template for amplifying TCR beta CDR3 regions. Researchers ran a first-round RT-PCR on the TCR CDR3 using the HTBI primer set. Via MiXCR, TCRdb re-called the multiplex PCR reads, giving one row per CDR3 protein. Among 550,000 to 600,000 distinct CDR3 sequences listed, 16% were seen once. The sequencing input was blood. These receptors were taken from a woman between 18 and 29 years old with Graves' hyperthyroidism.

Remarks on this clonotype: This clone may be a read error of a much larger clone one base away. The V call is TRBV20-1, the J call TRBJ1-6; D perhaps matches TRBD1 (5 bases). This CDR3 contains 14 residues. CDR1 DFQATT and CDR2 SNEGSKA come from the germline V gene (reference sequence). The CDR3 region has the DNA TGCAGTGCTCCGGGCAGGGATTATAATTCACCCCCCCACTTT. This translates into CSAPGRDYNSPPHF.

This clonotype was seen a few times. The chain is built from TRBV19 and TRBJ2-3, with 7 bases fitting TRBD1. V lost 7 bases to trimming and J lost 1 base; unmatched junction nucleotides: 2. This CDR3 spans 13 amino acids. Germline loops: CDR1 LNHDA, CDR2 SQIVND (reference sequence). The CDR3, as DNA: TGTGCCAGTAAGGGGGCAGGCACAGATACGCAGTATTTT. It specifies CASKGAGTDTQYF.

The rearrangement links TRBV11-1 to TRBJ2-6; no definite D call. Germline CDR1 reads SGHAT; CDR2 reads FQDESV (reference sequence). This CDR3 is built from 17 residues. Trimming pared 6 bases from V and 4 bases from J, leaving 19 bases between. CDR3 in amino acids: CASREVLTTGGANVLTF. The CDR3 bases are TGTGCCAGCAGAGAAGTACTAACCACCGGGGGGGCCAACGTCCTGACTTTC.

This clonotype has a count of ten or more. This chain uses TRBV9 with TRBJ2-5; possible D gene TRBD1, 5 bases. This CDR3 is built from 14 residues. With 0 bases removed from V and 2 bases from J, the gap between germline ends came to 8 bases. The V gene's germline CDR1 is SGDLS and CDR2 YYNGEE. In nucleotides, the CDR3 is TGTGCCAGCAGCGTAGCCCCAGGGCAAGAGACCCAGTACTTC. Amino acids: CASSVAPGQETQYF.

In its sample, this clonotype was seen a few times. The V call is TRBV6-1, the J call TRBJ2-1; D is unresolved. The CDR3 sequence is 13 residues long. V lost 7 bases, J lost 4 bases, and 11 bases lay in between. Germline values: CDR1 MNHNS, CDR2 SASEGT. The CDR3 DNA is TGTGCCAGCACCGCTCACTTATACAATGAGCAGTTCTTC. It translates to CASTAHLYNEQFF.

V is TRBV6-9 and J is TRBJ2-5; 8 bases are a match to TRBD2. Looked up from germline, CDR1 is MNHGY and CDR2 is SVAAGI. Trimming took 3 bases from V and 0 from J; bases not matched to a gene: 6. This CDR3 region has 16 residues. The CDR3: CASSYGSGGHQETQYF. For the CDR3, the DNA is TGTGCCAGCAGTTACGGGAGCGGGGGACACCAAGAGACCCAGTACTTC.

V gene TRBV19 combines with J gene TRBJ2-3; the match to TRBD2 covers 9 bases. CDR1 and CDR2 from the germline V gene are LNHDA and SQIVND (reference sequence). V gave up 5 bases and J gave up 4 bases; unmatched junction bases: 7. The CDR3 has 15 amino acids. The CDR3 nucleotides read TGTGCCAGTAGTCCACTAGCGGGTTACCCAGATACGCAGTATTTT. Its translation: CASSPLAGYPDTQYF.

This clonotype was counted ten times or more. V usage is TRBV4-1 and J usage is TRBJ2-7; D is possibly TRBD2 (7 bases). There are 16 residues in the CDR3. V dropped 2 bases and J dropped 0 bases, with 14 bases sitting between them. From germline, CDR1 is MGHRA and CDR2 YSYEKL. The CDR3 DNA follows: TGCGCCAGCAGCCAATGGGGGCGGGGGAGCTCCTACGAGCAGTACTTC. As protein: CASSQWGRGSSYEQYF.

The chain couples TRBV20-1 to TRBJ2-3, with TRBD2 as a possible D gene (6 bases). Looked up from germline, CDR1 is DFQATT and CDR2 is SNEGSKA (reference sequence). The CDR3 runs to 16 residues. Between the trimmed V and J ends, which lost 0 bases and 8 bases, there was a span of 21 bases. The CDR3 protein is CSARDSRELAAGTQYF. The CDR3 coding sequence is TGCAGTGCTAGAGATTCCCGAGAACTAGCTGCGGGTACGCAGTATTTT.

This chain joins TRBV30 and TRBJ2-1; no clear D. V was cut by 4 bases and J by 7 bases, with 5 bases left in between. Germline V lookup: CDR1 GTSNPN, CDR2 SVGIG (reference sequence). CDR3 length: 10 amino acids. CDR3 nucleotide sequence: TGTGCCTGGACCCAGAATGAGCAGTTCTTC. This encodes CAWTQNEQFF. Based on the CDR3 plus reference TRBV30 and TRBJ2-1, the full variable domain is SQTIHQWPATLVQPVGSPLSLECTVEGTSNPNLYWYRQAAGRGLQLLFYSVGIGQISSEVPQNLSASRPQDRQFILSSKKLLLSDSGFYLCAWTQNEQFFGPGTRLTVL.

Regarding this clonotype: The junction differs from germline at one of its ends, possibly a read error. V usage is TRBV20-1 and J usage is TRBJ2-3; D may be TRBD2 (6 bases). CDR3 size: 14 residues. Germline loops: CDR1 DFQATT, CDR2 SNEGSKA (reference sequence). CDR3 bases: TGCAGTGCTAGGTTGGGGGGAAGCGCAGATACTCAGTATTTT. Residues: CSARLGGSADTQYF.

This clonotype turned up a few times. This chain uses TRBV20-1 with TRBJ2-1, with 8 bases matching TRBD2. J was trimmed by 0 bases and V by 6 bases; bases with no gene match: 10. Germline assignment: CDR1 DFQATT and CDR2 SNEGSKA (reference sequence). The CDR3 has 16 residues. CDR3: CSARVVAGSSYNEQFF. CDR3 coding DNA: TGCAGTGCCAGGGTGGTAGCGGGAAGCTCCTACAATGAGCAGTTCTTC.

This clonotype was counted only a few times. This rearrangement joins TRBV7-2 to TRBJ2-5, with 11 bases identical to TRBD2. With 1 base clipped from V and 2 bases from J, the junction kept 9 bases outside the gene matches. CDR3 length: 18 residues. Germline assignment: CDR1 SGHTA and CDR2 FQGNSA. CDR3 nucleotides: TGTGCCAGCAGCTTAGGGGGTAGCGGGGGGGCCGGGCAAGAGACCCAGTACTTC. Translating it yields CASSLGGSGGAGQETQYF.

Concerning this clonotype itself: This may arise from a read error, as a much more abundant clone is one base away. The rearrangement joins TRBV7-2 to TRBJ2-4; 11 bases are a match to TRBD2. CDR3 length: 20 residues. Germline V lookup: CDR1 SGHTA, CDR2 FQGNSA. V trimming: 4 bases; J trimming: 1 base; junction bases outside the gene matches: 15. CDR3 in DNA: TGTGCCAGCAGCTCCATGCCGGGACTAGCGGCCGTTCGGGCCAAAAACATTCAGTACTTC. Its translation: CASSSMPGLAAVRAKNIQYF.

Only a few counts were recorded for this clonotype. This chain connects TRBV10-1 to TRBJ2-1, with 7 nucleotides matching TRBD1. CDR3 length: 14 residues. J lost 7 bases, V lost 3 bases, and 6 bases had no gene match. Germline V gene data show CDR1 as WNHNN and CDR2 as SYGVQD (reference sequence). CDR3 region: CASSEPGQRNEQFF. CDR3 DNA: TGCGCCAGCAGTGAACCGGGACAGCGGAATGAGCAGTTCTTC.

The V and J genes are TRBV6-1 and TRBJ2-1, with 11 positions matching TRBD2. Germline lookup yields CDR1 MNHNS and CDR2 SASEGT. V lost 8 bases, J lost 4 bases, and 7 bases stayed unmatched. This CDR3 region has 15 residues. The CDR3 here is CASRPGTSGYNEQFF. CDR3 bases: TGTGCCAGCCGACCCGGGACTAGCGGTTACAATGAGCAGTTCTTC.

This rearrangement joins TRBV25-1 to TRBJ2-5; D unresolved. Deletions cut 10 bases from V and 2 bases from J, with 14 bases between. The CDR3 totals 13 residues. From germline, CDR1 is MGHDK and CDR2 SYGVNS. CDR3 loop: CATTGRTQETQYF. The DNA for the CDR3 is TGTGCCACCACCGGACGGACGCAAGAGACCCAGTACTTC. The whole variable domain, filled in from reference TRBV25-1 and TRBJ2-5, reads EADIYQTPRYLVIGTGKKITLECSQTMGHDKMYWYQQDPGMELHLIHYSYGVNSTEKGDLSSESTVSRIRTEHFPLTLESARPSHTSQYLCATTGRTQETQYFGPGTRLLVL.

In nucleotides, the CDR3 is TGTGCCAGCAGCTTACTCTTTGGATCAGCCTACGAGCAGTACTTC. Amino acid sequence: CASSLLFGSAYEQYF. This chain joins TRBV7-9 and TRBJ2-7, with unresolved D. Trimming shortened V by 2 bases and J by 2 bases, and 13 bases separated the two germline ends. This CDR3 has 15 residues. Germline CDR1 is SEHNR and CDR2 is FQNEAQ (reference sequence).

This chain connects TRBV29-1 to TRBJ1-2; D is unresolved. V shed 2 bases and J shed 0 bases, with 13 bases lying between them. CDR3 length equals 15 residues. From germline, CDR1 is SQVTM and CDR2 ANQGSEA. CDR3 loop: CSVEPLQASNYGYTF. CDR3 in DNA: TGCAGCGTTGAACCCCTGCAGGCCTCTAACTATGGCTACACCTTC.

The chain combines TRBV19 with TRBJ1-2, with 10 bases fitting TRBD1. The CDR3 spans 15 residues. Germline V gene sequence: CDR1 LNHDA, CDR2 SQIVND (reference sequence). Trimming cost V 8 bases and J 2 bases; bases outside gene matches: 8. CDR3 protein: CASSPGQGNNYGYTF. CDR3 coding DNA: TGTGCCAGTTCTCCGGGACAGGGGAACAACTATGGCTACACCTTC.

This clonotype was seen only once. Germline and junction disagree at one end, which may indicate a read error. The chain carries TRBV3-1 and TRBJ1-1; maybe TRBD1 (5 bases). CDR1 and CDR2 from the germline V gene are LGHDT and YNNKEL (reference sequence). CDR3 size: 14 residues. The CDR3 DNA reads TGTGCCGGCAGCCAGGCGGGGGGGGTTGCTGAAGCTTTCTTT. This gives the protein CAGSQAGGVAEAFF.

The V gene is TRBV19, the J gene TRBJ2-7; D possibly uses TRBD1 or TRBD2 (5 bases each). Germline CDR1 and CDR2: LNHDA and SQIVND (reference sequence). The CDR3 length is 15 residues. V shed 4 bases and J shed 3 bases, with 16 bases lying between them. DNA for the CDR3: TGTGCCAGTAGTAGCCGGACTGGCACAGGCTACGAGCAGTACTTC. Translation: CASSSRTGTGYEQYF.

This clonotype was seen at least ten times. The gene calls are TRBV20-1 and TRBJ2-1; 10 positions match TRBD2. Germline lookup yields CDR1 DFQATT and CDR2 SNEGSKA (reference sequence). V was clipped by 6 bases and J by 6 bases; unmatched bases: 8. The CDR3 runs to 14 residues. This CDR3 is CSAVTLAGVNEQFF. In nucleotides, the CDR3 is TGCAGTGCCGTCACCCTAGCGGGAGTCAATGAGCAGTTCTTC.

The table lists this clonotype with many counts. The rearrangement uses TRBV6-1 and TRBJ1-2; 7 positions agree with TRBD1. Germline values: CDR1 MNHNS, CDR2 SASEGT. The CDR3 is made up of 16 amino acids. After removal of 5 bases from V and 4 bases from J, the junction contained 13 bases not matched to a gene. The CDR3 region has the DNA TGTGCCAGCAGTCCACCTCCGGGACAGCGGAGCTATGGCTACACCTTC. Amino acid sequence: CASSPPPGQRSYGYTF.

This clonotype was observed at least ten times. The gene calls are TRBV2 and TRBJ1-6; 7 positions agree with TRBD1. V shed 8 bases, J shed 7 bases, and the junction held 11 bases outside the gene matches. The CDR3 has 15 amino acids. Germline V lookup: CDR1 SNHLY, CDR2 FYNNEI. CDR3 in DNA: TGTGCCAGCGTCTCCTACCGGGACAGAAATTCACCCCTCCACTTT. It encodes CASVSYRDRNSPLHF.

This clonotype was detected many times. The chain couples TRBV11-2 to TRBJ1-4, with D hard to call. The CDR3 loop spans 13 amino acids. Per germline, CDR1 SGHAT and CDR2 FQNNGV. The V gene lost 0 bases and the J gene lost 4 bases, with 3 bases spanning the gap. The CDR3 sequence: CASSLEFNEKLFF. The DNA for the CDR3 is TGTGCCAGCAGCTTAGAATTTAATGAAAAACTGTTTTTT.

This clonotype appeared a single time. V usage is TRBV6-1 and J usage is TRBJ2-1; D ambiguous. Trimming took off 8 bases at V and 3 bases at J, with 8 bases between the two ends. The CDR3 is 12 residues long. Germline V gene sequence: CDR1 MNHNS, CDR2 SASEGT. The CDR3: CASSKGYNEQFF. CDR3 DNA: TGTGCCAGCTCAAAAGGCTACAATGAGCAGTTCTTC.

J is TRBJ2-1 and V is TRBV14; a possible D gene is TRBD2 (5 bases). The CDR3 has 16 residues. Trimming removed 3 bases from V and 4 bases from J, with 16 bases in between. Germline values: CDR1 SGHDN, CDR2 FVKESK. The CDR3 protein is CASSQARRSFYNEQFF. The CDR3 coding sequence is TGTGCCAGCAGCCAGGCTAGGAGGTCCTTTTACAATGAGCAGTTCTTC.

Only a few counts were recorded for this clonotype. A single base separates this from a much larger clone, so it may be a read error. This chain uses TRBV12-3 or TRBV12-4 with TRBJ1-5, with a possible D match to TRBD1 (6 bases). The CDR3 runs 17 residues. CDR3 in DNA: TGTGCCAGCAGTTCGTATATGGGGGGCCTGGGCAATCAGCCCCGGCATTTT. Translation: CASSSYMGGLGNQPRHF.